The T cell receptor beta chain described here comes from a study of blood T cell repertoires in COVID-19. Study-level information: T cells, B-cell-depleted T cells, or PBMCs provided the cDNA or gDNA that served as material.

Per the authors' pipeline: Reference gene primer amplification gave nucleated cell count estimates. Profiling relied on immunoSEQ multiplex PCR, and the TCRdb table lists in-frame clones only, not all of them. V and J calls and clone size are as listed in that table; D and trimming were resolved from the DNA. The sample records about 82,000 clones, 60% to 80% being singletons. Patients in Seattle were enrolled during active infection, then followed longitudinally. Germline assignment: CDR1 LGHNA and CDR2 YNFKEQ. The CDR3 covers 18 residues. V dropped 2 bases and J dropped 0; count of bases not matched to a gene: 9.

The clonotype comes from a man in his sixties with COVID-19, enrolled during active disease. The rearrangement links TRBV4-2 to TRBJ2-1, with 8 bases aligning to TRBD2. The specimen was peripheral blood. The CDR3 DNA reads TGTGCCAGCAGCCAACTTGGACGTAGCGGGACCTCCTACAATGAGCAGTTCTTC. It is translated as CASSQLGRSGTSYNEQFF.